Below, 29 T cell receptor beta chains from the same sample are listed, as sequenced in a study of radiotherapy plus CTLA-4 blockade in lung cancer. Clones were sequenced by immunoSEQ multiplex PCR, and TCRdb holds only the in-frame ones, with some missing. The sample has approximately 94,000 clones, 80% to 85% seen once. Material: peripheral blood, obtained from a patient treated with radiotherapy plus ipilimumab. Receptor source: a human donor with non-small cell lung cancer that progressed on radiotherapy plus ipilimumab.

The V and J genes are TRBV18 and TRBJ2-7, with 7 bases matching TRBD1. CDR3 length: 14 residues. Germline V gene data show CDR1 as KGHSH and CDR2 as LQKENI. Trimming at V came to 3 bases and at J to 0 bases, leaving 2 bases not matched to a gene. The CDR3 DNA reads as TGTGCCAGCTCACCGACAGGGAGCTCCTACGAGCAGTACGTC. Translation gives CASSPTGSSYEQYV.

With respect to this clone: The sample contains more than one DNA sequence encoding this CDR3. The chain is built from TRBV7-9 and TRBJ1-1; D remains ambiguous. The germline V gene encodes CDR1 SEHNR and CDR2 FQNEAQ (reference sequence). Trimming cost V 5 bases and J 1 base, with 8 bases left between them. CDR3 length equals 13 residues. The DNA for the CDR3 is TGTGCCAGCAGCCTCACTGGGAACACTGAAGCTTTCTTT. It codes for CASSLTGNTEAFF.

This clone was counted between two and nine times. J is TRBJ1-3 and V is TRBV18; the match to TRBD1 covers 9 bases. The germline gives CDR1 KGHSH, CDR2 LQKENI. This CDR3 comprises 15 residues. Trimming at V came to 3 bases and at J to 4 bases, leaving 4 bases not matched to a gene. CDR3 region: CASSPGTGKGNTIYF. Here the CDR3 DNA reads TGTGCCAGCTCACCCGGGACAGGGAAAGGAAACACCATATATTTT.

The genes are TRBV6-6 and TRBJ1-1; TRBD1 might be the D (6 bases). The germline V gene has CDR1 MNHNY and CDR2 SVGAGI (reference sequence). The CDR3 spans 13 residues. V shed 6 bases and J shed 3 bases, with 11 bases lying between them. CDR3 amino acids: CASRDSLYTEAFF. CDR3 bases: TGTGCCAGCAGGGACAGTCTTTACACTGAAGCTTTCTTT.

The chain carries TRBV28 and TRBJ2-7; D is ambiguous. CDR3 length equals 13 residues. Germline CDR1 MDHEN, CDR2 SYDVKM. V lost 8 bases, J lost 4 bases, and 15 bases lay in between. The chain's CDR3 is CASAGAVGYEQYV. The CDR3, as DNA: TGTGCCAGCGCCGGAGCAGTGGGGTACGAGCAGTACGTC.

This clone was counted only a few times. The chain joins TRBV6-1 to TRBJ2-1, with D perhaps TRBD1 (6 bases). The V end lost 2 bases, the J end lost 4 bases, and 12 bases lay between the germline ends. The CDR3 length is 15 residues. From germline, CDR1 is MNHNS and CDR2 SASEGT. Here the CDR3 DNA reads TGTGCCAGCAGTGAATTAGTTGGACAGTACAATGAGCAGTTCTTC. It codes for CASSELVGQYNEQFF.

The J gene is TRBJ2-2, the V gene TRBV28, with unresolved D. CDR1 is MDHEN and CDR2 is SYDVKM in the germline V gene. This CDR3 comprises 14 residues. V lost 1 base to trimming and J lost 6 bases, with 9 bases between them. CDR3 amino acids: CASSLLPLPGELFF. The CDR3 DNA reads as TGTGCCAGCAGTTTATTACCGTTGCCCGGGGAGCTGTTTTTT.

The rearrangement links TRBV7-9 to TRBJ1-3, with 7 bases identical to TRBD1. Germline V gene data show CDR1 as SEHNR and CDR2 as FQNEAQ (reference sequence). The trim removed 2 bases at V and 4 bases at J, leaving 8 bases unmatched. CDR3 length: 16 residues. The CDR3 nucleotides are TGTGCCAGCAGCTTAAATCCCCCAGGGGGAGGAAACACCATATATTTT. Its translation is CASSLNPPGGGNTIYF.

The V gene is TRBV2, the J gene TRBJ2-7; maybe TRBD1 (5 bases). The germline V gene encodes CDR1 SNHLY and CDR2 FYNNEI. With 6 bases removed from V and 4 bases from J, the gap between germline ends came to 10 bases. The CDR3 spans 12 residues. In nucleotides, the CDR3 is TGTGCCAGCAGCAGCAGGGATTACGAGCAGTACTTC. It encodes CASSSRDYEQYF.

This chain connects TRBV13 to TRBJ2-7, with 7 bases matching TRBD2. The CDR3 contains 14 residues. Germline V gene lookup returns CDR1 PRHDT and CDR2 FYEKMQ (reference sequence). The J segment lost 0 bases and the V segment lost 11 bases, leaving 10 bases of the junction unmatched. The CDR3 loop is CAARGPGGSYEQYV. CDR3 coding DNA: TGTGCCGCCCGCGGCCCGGGAGGCTCCTACGAGCAGTACGTC.

V gene TRBV4-1 combines with J gene TRBJ2-7, with D hard to call. The V end lost 3 bases, the J end lost 4 bases, and 13 bases lay between the germline ends. The CDR3 has 14 residues. Germline V gene lookup returns CDR1 MGHRA and CDR2 YSYEKL. The CDR3 protein is CASSQSPTSYEQYF. The CDR3 nucleotides read TGCGCCAGCAGCCAGTCCCCGACCAGTTACGAGCAGTACTTC.

V gene TRBV5-6 combines with J gene TRBJ1-1, with D uncertain. V gave up 0 bases and J gave up 2 bases, with 5 bases separating them. This CDR3 is built from 13 residues. Germline V gene sequence: CDR1 SGHDT, CDR2 YYEEEE. CDR3 bases: TGTGCCAGCAGCTTGGCTGATAACACTGAAGCTTTCTTT. Its translation: CASSLADNTEAFF.

The J gene is TRBJ1-2, the V gene TRBV19; TRBD1 matches at 7 bases. J lost 4 bases, V lost 5 bases, and 4 bases had no gene match. Germline CDR1 LNHDA, CDR2 SQIVND (reference sequence). The CDR3 totals 13 residues. CDR3 sequence: CASSSTGIYGYTF. The CDR3 bases are TGTGCCAGTAGTTCGACAGGGATCTATGGCTACACCTTC. The full variable domain, its missing parts supplied by reference TRBV19 and TRBJ1-2, is DGGITQSPKYLFRKEGQNVTLSCEQNLNHDAMYWYRQDPGQGLRLIYYSQIVNDFQKGDIAEGYSVSREKKESFPLTVTSAQKNPTAFYLCASSSTGIYGYTFGSGTRLTVV.

The chain links TRBV6-6 to TRBJ2-3; weak D call: TRBD2 (6 bases). CDR1 is MNHNY, CDR2 SVGAGI, per germline (reference sequence). V gave up 6 bases and J gave up 5 bases, with 12 bases separating them. The CDR3 has 13 residues. CDR3 sequence (DNA): TGTGCCAGCAGCCTGGGGCGGGAAGATACGCAGTATTTT. Amino acid sequence: CASSLGREDTQYF.

V and J are TRBV23-1 and TRBJ1-4; D is perhaps TRBD1 (6 bases). TRBV23-1 is filed as an ORF, its function uncertain. CDR3 size: 18 residues. Trimming shortened V by 7 bases and J by 0 bases, and 21 bases separated the two germline ends. For the CDR3, the DNA is TGCGCCAGCAACGAAGTAACAGGGAGGCGCGCAACTAATGAAAAACTGTTTTTT. This sequence encodes CASNEVTGRRATNEKLFF.

This clone was seen only a few times. The chain employs TRBV6-5 and TRBJ2-2, with D hard to call. This CDR3 region has 11 residues. The germline V gene has CDR1 MNHEY and CDR2 SVGAGI. The V and J ends lost 2 bases and 6 bases respectively, with 1 base between them. The CDR3 region has the DNA TGTGCCAGCAGTTACCCCGGGGAGCTGTTTTTT. Its translation is CASSYPGELFF.

DNA of the CDR3: TGTGCCAGCAGTTTAGGGGGTCGGGAGACCCAGTACTTC. Protein: CASSLGGRETQYF. The chain employs TRBV6-5 and TRBJ2-5, with D tentatively TRBD1 (6 bases). CDR3 length: 13 amino acids. Germline V gene lookup returns CDR1 MNHEY and CDR2 SVGAGI. V dropped 4 bases and J dropped 5 bases, with 11 bases sitting between them.

The chain combines TRBV27 with TRBJ2-7; weak D call: TRBD1 (5 bases). Trimming cost V 6 bases and J 0 bases, with 12 bases left between them. Germline-derived CDR1 and CDR2 are MNHEY and SMNVEV (reference sequence). The CDR3 has 14 residues. CDR3 sequence (DNA): TGTGCCAGCAGAAGACAGAGGAACTCCTACGAGCAGTACTTC. Its translation: CASRRQRNSYEQYF.

The V and J genes are TRBV29-1 and TRBJ1-2, with D hard to call. The CDR3 extends over 12 amino acids. CDR1 SQVTM and CDR2 ANQGSEA come from the germline V gene. V gave up 7 bases and J gave up 5 bases, with 14 bases separating them. CDR3 region: CSGGPSRYGYTF. The CDR3 bases are TGCAGCGGAGGACCCTCAAGGTATGGCTACACCTTC.

V gene TRBV7-9 combines with J gene TRBJ2-5; D is ambiguous. Germline loops: CDR1 SEHNR, CDR2 FQNEAQ (reference sequence). The V end lost 3 bases, the J end lost 4 bases, and 18 bases lay between the germline ends. The CDR3 is 16 residues long. CDR3 loop: CASSLGGLDSLETQYF. In DNA, the CDR3 is TGTGCCAGCAGCTTGGGCGGTCTAGATTCCCTAGAGACCCAGTACTTC.

The chain carries TRBV29-1 and TRBJ2-3; TRBD1 matches at 11 bases. Germline loops: CDR1 SQVTM, CDR2 ANQGSEA. The CDR3 is 16 amino acids. J was trimmed by 4 bases and V by 7 bases; bases with no gene match: 13. The CDR3 DNA reads TGCAGCGCCGAAAGAAGGGGACAGGGGGTCTCAGATACGCAGTATTTT. The encoded protein is CSAERRGQGVSDTQYF.

In this sample, this clone turned up once. The chain joins TRBV19 to TRBJ1-1; TRBD1 aligns across 10 bases. Germline V gene sequence: CDR1 LNHDA, CDR2 SQIVND (reference sequence). The CDR3 has 12 residues. This chain's CDR3 is CADRGLNTEAFF. The CDR3 coding sequence is TGTGCAGACAGGGGGCTGAACACTGAAGCTTTCTTT. Drawing the rest from reference TRBV19 and TRBJ1-1, the complete variable domain is DGGITQSPKYLFRKEGQNVTLSCEQNLNHDAMYWYRQDPGQGLRLIYYSQIVNDFQKGDIAEGYSVSREKKESFPLTVTSAQKNPTAFYLCADRGLNTEAFFGQGTRLTVV.

This sequence joins TRBV7-2 and TRBJ1-4; no definite D call. The CDR3 loop spans 15 amino acids. Trimming removed 5 bases from V and 4 bases from J, with 14 bases in between. Germline assignment: CDR1 SGHTA and CDR2 FQGNSA. The CDR3 spells CASSVDIQVNEKLFF. The DNA of the CDR3 is TGTGCCAGCAGCGTAGACATCCAGGTTAATGAAAAACTGTTTTTT.

The chain has TRBV4-1 and TRBJ1-5; D not certain. The CDR3 consists of 13 residues. CDR1 MGHRA and CDR2 YSYEKL come from the germline V gene. The V end lost 3 bases, the J end lost 4 bases, and 7 bases lay between the germline ends. CDR3 nucleotide sequence: TGCGCCAGCAGCCAGTGGGTAAATCAGCCCCAGCATTTT. It encodes CASSQWVNQPQHF.

V and J are TRBV29-1 and TRBJ2-1, with D maybe TRBD2 (6 bases). The V and J ends lost 6 bases and 6 bases respectively, with 18 bases between them. The CDR3 length is 14 residues. CDR1 and CDR2 (germline): SQVTM, ANQGSEA. The CDR3: CSVQGKTSFNEQFF. The DNA of the CDR3 is TGCAGCGTCCAGGGAAAGACTAGTTTCAATGAGCAGTTCTTC.

The J gene is TRBJ2-1, the V gene TRBV27; D perhaps matches TRBD2 (5 bases). Germline V gene lookup returns CDR1 MNHEY and CDR2 SMNVEV (reference sequence). The CDR3 has 15 residues. Trimming removed 5 bases from V and 2 bases from J, with 13 bases in between. The CDR3 protein is CASSLGTGAYNEQFF. CDR3 coding DNA: TGTGCCAGCAGTCTAGGTACCGGGGCCTACAATGAGCAGTTCTTC.

The chain uses TRBV27 and TRBJ2-1; 10 nucleotides align to TRBD2. The CDR3 sequence is 15 residues long. With V trimmed by 3 bases and J by 4 bases, 3 bases remained unmatched. Germline V lookup: CDR1 MNHEY, CDR2 SMNVEV (reference sequence). The CDR3 DNA reads as TGTGCCAGCAGTTTTCCTAGCGGGGGTTACAATGAGCAGTTCTTC. Amino acid sequence: CASSFPSGGYNEQFF.

The rearrangement joins TRBV11-2 to TRBJ1-1; no firm D call. The CDR3 has 15 amino acids. The ends were cut back, 0 bases at V and 4 bases at J, with 12 bases in the middle. The germline CDR1 and CDR2 sequences are SGHAT and FQNNGV. The CDR3 sequence: CASSLDLIPATEAFF. In DNA form, the CDR3 reads TGTGCCAGCAGCTTAGATTTAATCCCAGCCACTGAAGCTTTCTTT.

The table lists this clone with a count of one. This rearrangement joins TRBV29-1 to TRBJ2-2; D may be TRBD1 (6 bases). The CDR3 runs 12 residues. CDR1 and CDR2 from the germline V gene are SQVTM and ANQGSEA. The V and J ends lost 4 bases and 7 bases respectively, with 10 bases between them. In DNA form, the CDR3 reads TGCAGCGTTGCCTACAGGGACGGGGAGCTGTTTTTT. Protein product: CSVAYRDGELFF.